This T cell receptor (beta chain) appears in the sequencing data of a study of cytomegalovirus exposure and HLA in healthy donors. Use of 60 Vbeta and 13 Jbeta primers characterized the PCR. Original handling: Around 10 million shared chains were among some 75 million unique TCR beta chains counted in a later analysis. Only in-frame clones appear in the TCRdb table, and some are missing; sequencing was by immunoSEQ multiplex PCR. V and J calls and clone size are as listed in that table; D and trimming were resolved from the DNA. The sample has 150,000 to 200,000 clones, roughly 80% seen once; the top ten hold 4.9%. There are 13 residues in the CDR3. V lost 10 bases to trimming and J lost 5 bases; unmatched junction nucleotides: 7. CDR1 is MNHNS and CDR2 is SASEGT in the germline V gene.

The chain is built from TRBV6-1 and TRBJ1-5; 8 nucleotides line up with TRBD1. The material sequenced was PBMCs. This receptor was identified in a woman younger than 35 in good health and CMV-seropositive. The CDR3 region has the DNA TGTGCCAACGGACAGGGTGATTATCAGCCCCAGCATTTT. Its protein product is CANGQGDYQPQHF.